These T cell receptor beta chains were read from a single sample in a study of early T cells in non-severe SARS-CoV-2 infection. Via MiXCR, TCRdb re-called the 5' RACE reads, giving one row per CDR3 protein. The data show 25,000 to 35,000 distinct CDR3 sequences, 3.9% seen once. Sequenced sample: whole blood. The origin of the receptors is an adult who was a healthcare worker with PCR-confirmed SARS-CoV-2 infection or an uninfected control (not recorded which). The CDR3 runs from the conserved cysteine through the conserved F or W. Fields, in order: V gene, J gene, CDR3 protein.

TRBV7-7,TRBJ2-2,CASSLVRAGELFF
TRBV5-1,TRBJ1-1,CASSSVSGGNTEAFF
TRBV12-3/TRBV12-4,TRBJ2-1,CASSFGGSSEQFF
TRBV4-3,TRBJ2-1,CASSQDGAGPPPYF
TRBV5-1,TRBJ2-5,CASSLTGSQETQYF
TRBV20-1,TRBJ2-7,CSARDRYYEQYF
TRBV29-1,TRBJ2-7,CSVGGTVRDEQYF
TRBV6-4,TRBJ2-1,CASSDLPGQGPNEQFF
TRBV10-3,TRBJ1-1,CAISEDRGLAEAFF
TRBV6-6,TRBJ2-1,CASSYFLWYEQFF
TRBV19,TRBJ1-1,CASRTSRMGTEAFF
TRBV29-1,TRBJ2-5,CSVFSLKYRETQYF
TRBV6-5,TRBJ1-4,CASSYSRDRGLGLFF
TRBV3-1,TRBJ2-3,CASSQDYGSQGTQYF
TRBV29-1,TRBJ2-1,CSVERDRNYNEQFF
TRBV27,TRBJ1-2,CASSISTGGAIYGYTF
TRBV10-3,TRBJ2-4,CAISGTGGGIQYF
TRBV3-1,TRBJ1-2,CASSQGRVWRGYGYTF
TRBV5-1,TRBJ2-1,CASSLDVEQFF
TRBV4-2,TRBJ1-1,CASSQGDRGYNTEAFF
TRBV6-5,TRBJ1-2,CASSYSRDADGYTF
TRBV12-3/TRBV12-4,TRBJ1-5,CASGTHGADQPQHF
TRBV20-1,TRBJ1-2,CSARTTGSYGYTF
TRBV30,TRBJ2-1,CAWSPTSGGAGEQFF
TRBV9,TRBJ1-4,CASSPTGGGTYVNEKLFF
TRBV7-6,TRBJ2-1,CASSLALIPGLAGDESSYNEQFF
TRBV11-2,TRBJ2-7,CASSDGQNYEQYF
TRBV12-3/TRBV12-4,TRBJ1-3,CASSLSPSGNTIYF
TRBV15,TRBJ1-1,CATSRDEEVYTEAFF
TRBV29-1,TRBJ1-1,CSTTGDTEAFF